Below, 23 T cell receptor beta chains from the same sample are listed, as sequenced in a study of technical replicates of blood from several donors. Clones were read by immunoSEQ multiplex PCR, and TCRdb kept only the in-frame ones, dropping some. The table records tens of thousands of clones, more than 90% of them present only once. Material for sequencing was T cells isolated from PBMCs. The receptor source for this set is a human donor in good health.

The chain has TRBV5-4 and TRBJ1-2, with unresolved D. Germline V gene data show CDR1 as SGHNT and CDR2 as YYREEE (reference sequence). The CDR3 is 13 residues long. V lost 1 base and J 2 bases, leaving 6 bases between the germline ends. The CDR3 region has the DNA TGTGCCAGCAGCTTGTGGCCAAACTATGGCTACACCTTC. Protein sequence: CASSLWPNYGYTF.

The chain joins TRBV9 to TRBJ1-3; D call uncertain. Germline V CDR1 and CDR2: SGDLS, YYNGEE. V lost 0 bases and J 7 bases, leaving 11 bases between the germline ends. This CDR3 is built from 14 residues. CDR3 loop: CASSVVSFPNTIYF. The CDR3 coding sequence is TGTGCCAGCAGCGTAGTTTCCTTTCCGAACACCATATATTTT.

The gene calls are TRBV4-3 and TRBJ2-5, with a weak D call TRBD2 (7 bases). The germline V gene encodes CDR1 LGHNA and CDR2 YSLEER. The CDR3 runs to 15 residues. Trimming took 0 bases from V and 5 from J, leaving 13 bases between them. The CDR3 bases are TGCGCCAGCAGCCAAGATTCGCGGGGGCGGGAGACCCAGTACTTC. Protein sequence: CASSQDSRGRETQYF.

The CDR3 here is CASSLGGQGGEAFF. Written as DNA, the CDR3 is TGCGCCAGCAGCTTGGGGGGACAGGGAGGTGAAGCTTTCTTT. This sequence joins TRBV5-1 and TRBJ1-1; TRBD1 agrees at 9 bases. CDR3 length: 14 residues. Germline CDR1 SGHRS, CDR2 YFSETQ. V lost 0 bases and J lost 7; bases outside the gene matches: 4.

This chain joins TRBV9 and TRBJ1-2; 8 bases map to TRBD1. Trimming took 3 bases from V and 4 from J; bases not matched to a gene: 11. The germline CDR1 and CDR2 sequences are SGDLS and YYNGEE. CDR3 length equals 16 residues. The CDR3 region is CASSAGQGESAYGYTF. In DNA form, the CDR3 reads TGTGCCAGCAGCGCCGGACAGGGCGAGAGTGCCTATGGCTACACCTTC.

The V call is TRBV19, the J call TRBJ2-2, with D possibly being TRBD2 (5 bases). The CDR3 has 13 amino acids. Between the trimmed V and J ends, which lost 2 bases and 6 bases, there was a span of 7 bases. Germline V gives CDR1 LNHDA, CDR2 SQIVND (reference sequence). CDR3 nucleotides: TGTGCCAGTAGTATATTACTAGCCGGGGAGCTGTTTTTT. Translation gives CASSILLAGELFF.

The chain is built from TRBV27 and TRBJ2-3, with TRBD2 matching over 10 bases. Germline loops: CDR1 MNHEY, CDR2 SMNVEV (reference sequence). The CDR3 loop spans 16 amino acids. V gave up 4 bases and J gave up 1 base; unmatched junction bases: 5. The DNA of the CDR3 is TGTGCCAGCAGTTCCACTAGCGGGATCGGCACAGATACGCAGTATTTT. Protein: CASSSTSGIGTDTQYF.

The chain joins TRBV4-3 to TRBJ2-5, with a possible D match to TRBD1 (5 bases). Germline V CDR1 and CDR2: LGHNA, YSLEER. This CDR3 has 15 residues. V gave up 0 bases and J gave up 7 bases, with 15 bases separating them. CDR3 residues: CASSQDKGAVVTQYF. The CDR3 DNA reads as TGCGCCAGCAGCCAAGACAAAGGGGCAGTCGTGACCCAGTACTTC.

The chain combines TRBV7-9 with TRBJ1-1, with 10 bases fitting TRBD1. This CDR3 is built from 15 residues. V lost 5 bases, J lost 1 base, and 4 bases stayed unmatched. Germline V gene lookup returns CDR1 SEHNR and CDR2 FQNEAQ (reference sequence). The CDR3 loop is CASSDRDRGNTEAFF. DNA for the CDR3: TGTGCCAGCAGCGACCGGGACAGGGGGAACACTGAAGCTTTCTTT.

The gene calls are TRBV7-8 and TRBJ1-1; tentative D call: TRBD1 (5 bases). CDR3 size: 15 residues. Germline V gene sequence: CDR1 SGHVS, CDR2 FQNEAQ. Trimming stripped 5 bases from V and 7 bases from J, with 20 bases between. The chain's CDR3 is CASSIEPGTANEAFF. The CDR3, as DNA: TGTGCCAGCAGCATAGAGCCTGGGACTGCAAATGAAGCTTTCTTT.

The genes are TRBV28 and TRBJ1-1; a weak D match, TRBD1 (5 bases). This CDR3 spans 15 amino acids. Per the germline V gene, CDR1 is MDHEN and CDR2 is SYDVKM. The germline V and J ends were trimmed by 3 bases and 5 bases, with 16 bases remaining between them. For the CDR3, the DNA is TGTGCCAGCAGTTTCCCCCCAGGGCGGGGAACTGAAGCTTTCTTT. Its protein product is CASSFPPGRGTEAFF.

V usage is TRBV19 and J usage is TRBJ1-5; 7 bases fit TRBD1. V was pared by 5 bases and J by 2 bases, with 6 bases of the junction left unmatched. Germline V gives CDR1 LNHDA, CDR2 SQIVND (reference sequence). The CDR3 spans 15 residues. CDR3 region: CASSGQVGGNQPQHF. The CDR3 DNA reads TGTGCCAGTAGTGGACAGGTTGGGGGCAATCAGCCCCAGCATTTT.

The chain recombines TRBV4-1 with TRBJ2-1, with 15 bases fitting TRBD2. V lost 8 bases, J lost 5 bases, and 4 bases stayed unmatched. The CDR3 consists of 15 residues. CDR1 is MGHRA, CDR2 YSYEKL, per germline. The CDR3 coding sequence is TGCGCCAGCCGGACTAGCGGGAGGGCCAACAATGAGCAGTTCTTC. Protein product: CASRTSGRANNEQFF.

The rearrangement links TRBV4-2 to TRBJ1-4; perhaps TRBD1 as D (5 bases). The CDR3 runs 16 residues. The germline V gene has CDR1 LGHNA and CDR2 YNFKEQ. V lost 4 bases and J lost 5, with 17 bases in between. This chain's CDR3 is CASSREFGGGNEKLFF. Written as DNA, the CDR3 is TGTGCCAGCAGCCGAGAGTTCGGGGGTGGGAATGAAAAACTGTTTTTT.

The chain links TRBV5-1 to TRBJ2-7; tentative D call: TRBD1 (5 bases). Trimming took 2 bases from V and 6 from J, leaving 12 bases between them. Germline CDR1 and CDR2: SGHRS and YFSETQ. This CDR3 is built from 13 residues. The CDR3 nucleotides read TGCGCCAGCAGCTTTCCAGGGAAAGCCGAGCAGTACTTC. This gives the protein CASSFPGKAEQYF.

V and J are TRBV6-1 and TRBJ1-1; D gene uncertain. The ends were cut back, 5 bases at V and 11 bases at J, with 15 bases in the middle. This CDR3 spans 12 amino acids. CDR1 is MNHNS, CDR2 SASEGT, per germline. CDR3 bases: TGTGCCAGCAGTAAAACAGAGGGTAGGGCTTTCTTT. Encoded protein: CASSKTEGRAFF.

CDR3 in amino acids: CASSQDDGTGQETQYF. Written as DNA, the CDR3 is TGCGCCAGCAGCCAAGACGATGGGACAGGACAAGAGACCCAGTACTTC. The chain employs TRBV4-3 and TRBJ2-5, with 8 nucleotides matching TRBD1. The V and J ends lost 0 bases and 2 bases, in that order; junction bases with no gene match: 5. The length of the CDR3 is 16 residues. Germline values: CDR1 LGHNA, CDR2 YSLEER.

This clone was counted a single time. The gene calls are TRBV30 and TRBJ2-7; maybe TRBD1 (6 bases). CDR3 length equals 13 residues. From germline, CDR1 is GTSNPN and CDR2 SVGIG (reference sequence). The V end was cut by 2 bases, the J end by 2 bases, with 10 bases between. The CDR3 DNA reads TGTGCCTGGAGTACGGGACAAGCCTACGAGCAGTACTTC. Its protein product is CAWSTGQAYEQYF.

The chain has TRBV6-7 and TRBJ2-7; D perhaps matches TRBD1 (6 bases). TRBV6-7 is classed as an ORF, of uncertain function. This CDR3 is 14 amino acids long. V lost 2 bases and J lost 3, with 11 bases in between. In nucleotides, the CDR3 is TGTGCCAGCAGTTACACGACAGGAGGCTACGAGCAGTACTTC. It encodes CASSYTTGGYEQYF.

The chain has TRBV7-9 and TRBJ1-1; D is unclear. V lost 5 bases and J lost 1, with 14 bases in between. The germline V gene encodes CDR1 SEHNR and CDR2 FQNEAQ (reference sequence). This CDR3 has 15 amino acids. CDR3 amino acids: CASSRGGSGNTEAFF. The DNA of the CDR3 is TGTGCCAGCAGCCGAGGAGGGTCGGGGAACACTGAAGCTTTCTTT.

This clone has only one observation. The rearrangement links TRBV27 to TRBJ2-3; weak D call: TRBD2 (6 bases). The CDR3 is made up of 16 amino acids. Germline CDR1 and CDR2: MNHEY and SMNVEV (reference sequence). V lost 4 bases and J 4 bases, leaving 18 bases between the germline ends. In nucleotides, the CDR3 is TGTGCCAGCAGTTCGCTGCGGGATTCGGGCCCAGATACGCAGTATTTT. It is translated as CASSSLRDSGPDTQYF.

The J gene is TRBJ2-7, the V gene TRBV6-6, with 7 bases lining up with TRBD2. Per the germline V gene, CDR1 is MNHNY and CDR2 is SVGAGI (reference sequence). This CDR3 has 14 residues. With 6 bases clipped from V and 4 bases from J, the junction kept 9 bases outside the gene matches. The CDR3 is CASRTGWEGYEQYF. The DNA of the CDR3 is TGTGCCAGCAGGACGGGGTGGGAGGGGTACGAGCAGTACTTC.

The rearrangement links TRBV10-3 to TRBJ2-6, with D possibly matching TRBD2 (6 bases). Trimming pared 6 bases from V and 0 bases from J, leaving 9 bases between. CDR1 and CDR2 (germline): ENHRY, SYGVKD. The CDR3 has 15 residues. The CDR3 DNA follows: TGTGCCATCAGGGGAGGTAGCTCTGGGGCCAACGTCCTGACTTTC. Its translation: CAIRGGSSGANVLTF.